The subject of this entry is one TCR beta chain. Its matching antigen is unknown. This record belongs to a study of T cell responses to AZD1222 COVID-19 vaccine. The CDR3 covers 15 residues. From germline, CDR1 is SGHNT and CDR2 YYREEE (reference sequence). Trimming left V 4 bases short and J 4 bases short, with 17 bases between. The repertoire was sequenced with immunoSEQ multiplex PCR; TCRdb's copy has only in-frame clones and lacks some. The data contain 150,000 to 200,000 clones, approximately 93% of them singletons. General study points: Once two AZD1222 doses were given, Spike-specific TCR breadth and depth went up. Among vaccine-associated CD4 TCRs, coverage spanned spike, with dominance at 160-218 and 743-854. Only a handful of AZD1222 recipients, roughly 6 in all, had baseline seropositivity. There were repertoire samples only from the period after the peak T cell response.

The starting material was peripheral blood, obtained on day 0 of AZD1222 vaccination. The chain couples TRBV5-4 to TRBJ2-5; D may match TRBD1 or TRBD2 (5 bases each). The TCR comes from an adult in good health. The CDR3: CASSPGDRIRETQYF. DNA of the CDR3: TGTGCCAGCAGCCCTGGGGACCGCATTCGAGAGACCCAGTACTTC. Filled out from reference TRBV5-4 and TRBJ2-5, the complete variable domain reads ETGVTQSPTHLIKTRGQQVTLRCSSQSGHNTVSWYQQALGQGPQFIFQYYREEENGRGNFPPRFSGLQFPNYSSELNVNALELDDSALYLCASSPGDRIRETQYFGPGTRLLVL.